What follows is one T cell receptor (beta chain) and its context. This specimen comes from a study of OX40 agonist ivuxolimab in advanced cancers. The assay was immunoSEQ multiplex PCR, and TCRdb's table has in-frame clones only and misses some. The sample has approximately 82,000 clones, about 89% seen once. Germline assignment: CDR1 MDHEN and CDR2 SYDVKM. V lost 5 bases, J lost 1 base, and 7 bases lay in between. This CDR3 region has 13 residues. This sequence was found in an adult with an advanced solid tumor such as melanoma, head and neck, liver or kidney cancer. The chain recombines TRBV28 with TRBJ2-3; D remains unclear. The source was CD4+ or CD8+ T cells sorted from blood, collected in a trial of the OX40 agonist ivuxolimab. The CDR3 bases are TGTGCCAGCAGTCCAACAGGCACAGATACGCAGTATTTT. Translating gives CASSPTGTDTQYF.